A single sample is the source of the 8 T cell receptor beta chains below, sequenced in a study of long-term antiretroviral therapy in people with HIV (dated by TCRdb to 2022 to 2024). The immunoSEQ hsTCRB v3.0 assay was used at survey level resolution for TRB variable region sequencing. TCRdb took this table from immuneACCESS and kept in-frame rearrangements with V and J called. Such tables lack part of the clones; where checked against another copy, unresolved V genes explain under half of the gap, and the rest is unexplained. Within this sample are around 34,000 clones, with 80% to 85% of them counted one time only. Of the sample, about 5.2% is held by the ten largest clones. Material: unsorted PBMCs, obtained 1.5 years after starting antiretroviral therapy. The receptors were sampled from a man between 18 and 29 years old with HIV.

The CDR3 is CASSQGQSGHQPQHF. The CDR3 nucleotides read TGTGCCAGCAGCCAAGGACAGAGTGGGCATCAGCCCCAGCATTTT. This chain uses TRBV28 with TRBJ1-5; the D gene is possibly TRBD1 (6 bases). Germline V CDR1 and CDR2: MDHEN, SYDVKM. V lost 6 bases, J lost 5 bases, and 17 bases lay in between. CDR3 length: 15 amino acids.

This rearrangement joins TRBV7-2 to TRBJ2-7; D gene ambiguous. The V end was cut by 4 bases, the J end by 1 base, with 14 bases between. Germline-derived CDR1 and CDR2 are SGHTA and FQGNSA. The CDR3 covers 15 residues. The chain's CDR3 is CASSSQAGESYEQYF. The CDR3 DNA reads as TGTGCCAGCAGCTCCCAGGCAGGTGAATCCTACGAGCAGTACTTC.

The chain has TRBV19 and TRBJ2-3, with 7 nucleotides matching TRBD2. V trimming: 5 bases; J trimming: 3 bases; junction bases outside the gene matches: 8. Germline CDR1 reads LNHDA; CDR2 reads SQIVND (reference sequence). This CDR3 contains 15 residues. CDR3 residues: CASSLGGAETDTQYF. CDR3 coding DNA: TGTGCCAGTAGTTTGGGAGGGGCAGAGACAGATACGCAGTATTTT. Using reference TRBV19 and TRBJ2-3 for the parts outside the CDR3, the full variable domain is DGGITQSPKYLFRKEGQNVTLSCEQNLNHDAMYWYRQDPGQGLRLIYYSQIVNDFQKGDIAEGYSVSREKKESFPLTVTSAQKNPTAFYLCASSLGGAETDTQYFGPGTRLTVL.

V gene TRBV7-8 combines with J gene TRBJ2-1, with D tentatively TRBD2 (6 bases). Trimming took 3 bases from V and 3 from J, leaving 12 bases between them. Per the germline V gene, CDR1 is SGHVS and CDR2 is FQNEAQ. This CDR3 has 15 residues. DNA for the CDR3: TGTGCCAGCAGCTTTGGTAGCGGACACTACAATGAGCAGTTCTTC. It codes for CASSFGSGHYNEQFF.

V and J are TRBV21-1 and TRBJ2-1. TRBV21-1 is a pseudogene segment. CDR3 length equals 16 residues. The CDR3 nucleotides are TGTGCCAGCAGCAAAGCGCTAAGGAAGGGCAGAAATGAGCAGTTCTTC. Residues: CASSKALRKGRNEQFF.

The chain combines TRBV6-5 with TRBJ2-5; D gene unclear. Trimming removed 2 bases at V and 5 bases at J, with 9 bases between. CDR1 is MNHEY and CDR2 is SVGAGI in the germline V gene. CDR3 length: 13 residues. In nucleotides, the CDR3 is TGTGCCAGCAGTTACCCCTTGGGGGAGACCCAGTACTTC. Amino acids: CASSYPLGETQYF.

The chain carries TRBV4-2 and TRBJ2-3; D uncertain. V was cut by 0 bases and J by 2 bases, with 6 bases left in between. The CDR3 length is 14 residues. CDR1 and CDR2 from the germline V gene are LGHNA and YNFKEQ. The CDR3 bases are TGTGCCAGCAGCCAAGAGTGGATCACAGATACGCAGTATTTT. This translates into CASSQEWITDTQYF.

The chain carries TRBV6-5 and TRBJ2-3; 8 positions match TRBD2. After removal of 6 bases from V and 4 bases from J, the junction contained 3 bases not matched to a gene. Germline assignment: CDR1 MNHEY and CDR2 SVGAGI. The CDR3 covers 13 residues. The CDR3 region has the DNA TGTGCCAGCAGGGAGCGGGAGCCAGATACGCAGTATTTT. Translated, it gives CASREREPDTQYF.